This T cell receptor beta chain came from a study of cytomegalovirus exposure and HLA in healthy donors. It was with 60 Vbeta and 13 Jbeta primers that the PCR ran. Profiling relied on immunoSEQ multiplex PCR, and the TCRdb table lists in-frame clones only, not all of them. The sample shows around 58,000 clones, over 70% of them seen only once. This CDR3 has 13 amino acids. Germline V CDR1 and CDR2: KGHSY, FQNENV. Trimming shortened V by 0 bases and J by 14 bases, and 11 bases separated the two germline ends. Material: PBMCs. The chain has TRBV16 and TRBJ1-6; possible D gene TRBD1, 6 bases. This receptor was taken from a male donor in good health and CMV-seropositive. CDR3 protein: CASSQSAGATLHF. CDR3 bases: TGTGCCAGCAGCCAATCGGCAGGGGCTACCCTCCACTTT.